The 7 T cell receptor beta chains below come from one sample, sequenced in a study of regulatory T cells in long-lasting Graves disease. TCR beta libraries were built with iRepertoire HTBI primers and Arm-PCR of CDR3 regions. One entry per CDR3 protein, called by TCRdb with MiXCR from the multiplex PCR reads. The table lists about 440,000 distinct CDR3 sequences, less than 20% of them singletons. The time point denotes: newly diagnosed GD, antithyroid drugs for less than 3 months. The TCR library was made from RNA extracted from PBMCs. These same records also appear under a second study, on T cells in Graves' hyperthyroidism and ophthalmopathy.

This specimen consisted of peripheral blood mononuclear cells (PBMCs), obtained at new diagnosis, from a patient treated with antithyroid drugs. These receptor sequences come from a woman between 18 and 29 years old with Graves disease.

In the case of this clonotype: A clone one base away is much larger, so this may be a read error. This rearrangement joins TRBV28 to TRBJ2-7; TRBD2 matches 7 bases. Germline V lookup: CDR1 MDHEN, CDR2 SYDVKM. The CDR3 runs 17 residues. CDR3 DNA sequence: TGTGCCAGCAATTTAAGGGGAGGGGACCCGTTCTCCTACGAGCAGTACTTC. This encodes CASNLRGGDPFSYEQYF.

This clonotype was seen at least ten times. This chain uses TRBV6-5 with TRBJ2-7; the D call may be TRBD1 or TRBD2 (7 bases each). Germline values: CDR1 MNHEY, CDR2 SVGAGI. The CDR3 contains 14 residues. V lost 2 bases and J 5 bases, leaving 13 bases between the germline ends. CDR3 DNA: TGTGCCAGCAGTTACCCCGGGGGGACAGACGAGCAGTACTTC. Its protein is CASSYPGGTDEQYF.

This clonotype was observed at least ten times. The CDR3 DNA reads as TGTGCCACCCATTTGGGCGGCGCGTACGAGCAGTACTTC. This translates into CATHLGGAYEQYF. J is TRBJ2-7 and V is TRBV6-1; no clear D gene. V lost 10 bases to trimming and J lost 4 bases, with 17 bases between them. The CDR3 spans 13 residues. The germline gives CDR1 MNHNS, CDR2 SASEGT.

In this sample, this clonotype turned up a few times. The chain employs TRBV9 and TRBJ1-6; TRBD1 matches at 7 bases. The germline gives CDR1 SGDLS, CDR2 YYNGEE. Trimming cost V 0 bases and J 0 bases; bases outside gene matches: 0. The length of the CDR3 is 16 residues. The CDR3 DNA reads as TGTGCCAGCAGCGTAGCAGGGGGCTCCTATAATTCACCCCTCCACTTT. It translates to CASSVAGGSYNSPLHF.

This clonotype has only a few counts. The chain recombines TRBV27 with TRBJ2-3, with TRBD1 identical over 8 bases. The CDR3 is 14 amino acids. The germline V gene encodes CDR1 MNHEY and CDR2 SMNVEV (reference sequence). After removal of 4 bases from V and 4 bases from J, the junction contained 4 bases not matched to a gene. The CDR3 is CASSSGQASDTQYF. CDR3 DNA: TGTGCCAGCAGTTCGGGACAGGCATCAGATACGCAGTATTTT.

Ten or more counts support this clonotype. The rearrangement uses TRBV6-5 and TRBJ2-1; D is possibly TRBD1 (5 bases). CDR1 is MNHEY and CDR2 is SVGAGI in the germline V gene. The V gene lost 2 bases and the J gene lost 10 bases, with 9 bases spanning the gap. The length of the CDR3 is 12 residues. As DNA, the CDR3 is TGTGCCAGCAGTTACAGTGACAGCGAGCAGTTCTTC. Encoded protein: CASSYSDSEQFF.

This clonotype was detected ten times or more. The rearrangement joins TRBV20-1 to TRBJ2-1; D is unresolved. Germline loops: CDR1 DFQATT, CDR2 SNEGSKA (reference sequence). V gave up 6 bases and J gave up 10 bases, with 19 bases separating them. This CDR3 contains 13 residues. The CDR3 region has the DNA TGCAGTGCCACTACCCGCCACCTTCTGGAGCAGTTCTTC. Its protein is CSATTRHLLEQFF.